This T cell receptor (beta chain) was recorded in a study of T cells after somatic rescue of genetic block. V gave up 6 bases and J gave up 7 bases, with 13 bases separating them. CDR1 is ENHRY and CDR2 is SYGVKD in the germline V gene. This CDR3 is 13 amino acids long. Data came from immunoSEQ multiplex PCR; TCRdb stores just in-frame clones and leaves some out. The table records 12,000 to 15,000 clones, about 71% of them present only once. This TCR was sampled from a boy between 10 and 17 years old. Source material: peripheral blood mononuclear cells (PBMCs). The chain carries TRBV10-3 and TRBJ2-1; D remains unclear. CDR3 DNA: TGTGCCATCAGGACGCCCCTAGTGAATGAGCAGTTCTTC. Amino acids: CAIRTPLVNEQFF.